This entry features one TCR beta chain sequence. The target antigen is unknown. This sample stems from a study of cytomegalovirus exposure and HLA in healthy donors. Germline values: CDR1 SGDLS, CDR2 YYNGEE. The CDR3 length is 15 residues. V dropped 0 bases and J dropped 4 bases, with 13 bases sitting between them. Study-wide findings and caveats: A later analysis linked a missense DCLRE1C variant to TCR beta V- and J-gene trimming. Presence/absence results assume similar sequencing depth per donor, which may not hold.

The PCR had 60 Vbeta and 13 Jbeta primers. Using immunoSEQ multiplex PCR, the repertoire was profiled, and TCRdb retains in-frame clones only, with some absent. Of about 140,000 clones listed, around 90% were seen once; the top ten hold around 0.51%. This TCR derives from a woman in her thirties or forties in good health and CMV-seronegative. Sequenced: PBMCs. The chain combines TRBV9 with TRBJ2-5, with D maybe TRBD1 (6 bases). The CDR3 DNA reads TGTGCCAGCAGCGTAGTAGGGGGTCTTGGAGAGACCCAGTACTTC. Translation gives CASSVVGGLGETQYF. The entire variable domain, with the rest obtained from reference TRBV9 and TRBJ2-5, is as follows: DSGVTQTPKHLITATGQRVTLRCSPRSGDLSVYWYQQSLDQGLQFLIQYYNGEERAKGNILERFSAQQFPDLHSELNLSSLELGDSALYFCASSVVGGLGETQYFGPGTRLLVL.